The 29 T cell receptor beta chains below were found in one sample sequenced in a study of blood T cell repertoires in COVID-19. Measured with immunoSEQ multiplex PCR; TCRdb has only the in-frame clones, and not every one. In the table there are roughly 200,000 clones, about 88% of which are singletons. The material sequenced was peripheral blood. The receptors shown here come from a man aged 55 to 70 with acute or convalescent COVID-19.

The rearrangement links TRBV5-1 to TRBJ2-4; 9 bases line up with TRBD1. This CDR3 spans 14 amino acids. Looked up from germline, CDR1 is SGHRS and CDR2 is YFSETQ. V trimming: 4 bases; J trimming: 9 bases; junction bases outside the gene matches: 8. This CDR3 reads CASSRDRVSGIQYF. In DNA form, the CDR3 reads TGCGCCAGCAGCCGGGACAGGGTATCGGGCATTCAGTACTTC. The full variable domain, completed using reference TRBV5-1 and TRBJ2-4, is KAGVTQTPRYLIKTRGQQVTLSCSPISGHRSVSWYQQTPGQGLQFLFEYFSETQRNKGNFPGRFSGRQFSNSRSEMNVSTLELGDSALYLCASSRDRVSGIQYFGAGTRLSVL.

The chain joins TRBV4-2 to TRBJ2-7, with D maybe TRBD1 (5 bases). The CDR3 is 15 residues long. Trimming left V 1 base short and J 1 base short, with 11 bases between. The V gene's germline CDR1 is LGHNA and CDR2 YNFKEQ. The CDR3 loop reads CASSQATGLSYEQYF. The CDR3 DNA is TGTGCCAGCAGCCAAGCTACAGGCTTATCCTACGAGCAGTACTTC.

The chain's CDR3 is CASSRQGGGGNTIYF. The CDR3 nucleotides read TGTGCCAGCTCACGACAGGGCGGCGGAGGAAACACCATATATTTT. The chain couples TRBV18 to TRBJ1-3; 7 bases fit TRBD1. The CDR3 runs to 15 residues. The V and J ends lost 4 bases and 4 bases, in that order; junction bases with no gene match: 7. Germline V gives CDR1 KGHSH, CDR2 LQKENI.

V usage is TRBV28 and J usage is TRBJ2-4, with D possibly TRBD1 on 6 matching bases. The CDR3 runs to 16 residues. V dropped 4 bases and J dropped 1 base, with 14 bases sitting between them. CDR1 and CDR2 from the germline V gene are MDHEN and SYDVKM. The CDR3 DNA sequence: TGTGCCAGCAGTTCAACAGGGACGGGGGCCAAAAACATTCAGTACTTC. Its translation is CASSSTGTGAKNIQYF.

The V call is TRBV12-3 or TRBV12-4, the J call TRBJ2-5; 8 positions match TRBD1. CDR3 length equals 13 residues. J lost 3 bases, V lost 6 bases, and 3 bases had no gene match. CDR3 sequence (DNA): TGTGCCAGCAGGCCGGGACAGGAAGAGACCCAGTACTTC. It codes for CASRPGQEETQYF.

This chain connects TRBV18 to TRBJ1-3; TRBD1 might be the D (5 bases). V lost 3 bases and J lost 3, with 12 bases in between. The CDR3 sequence is 15 residues long. Germline CDR1 and CDR2: KGHSH and LQKENI. For the CDR3, the DNA is TGTGCCAGCTCACCGGCGACAGAGAGTGGAAACACCATATATTTT. It is translated as CASSPATESGNTIYF.

This clone was seen only once. The chain combines TRBV4-1 with TRBJ1-3; D remains ambiguous. The germline V and J ends were trimmed by 1 base and 0 bases, with 13 bases remaining between them. This CDR3 spans 17 amino acids. Germline values: CDR1 MGHRA, CDR2 YSYEKL. The CDR3 DNA follows: TGCGCCAGCAGCCAAGCCCTTGGAGGGAGCTCTGGAAACACCATATATTTT. Residues: CASSQALGGSSGNTIYF.

V is TRBV7-2 and J is TRBJ2-7; tentative D call: TRBD2 (7 bases). The length of the CDR3 is 16 residues. Germline V gene lookup returns CDR1 SGHTA and CDR2 FQGNSA. V was pared by 5 bases and J by 0 bases, with 17 bases between. The CDR3: CASSPPGGPSSYEQYF. CDR3 in DNA: TGTGCCAGCAGCCCACCCGGGGGGCCGAGCTCCTACGAGCAGTACTTC. The full variable domain, rest sourced from reference TRBV7-2 and TRBJ2-7, is GAGVSQSPSNKVTEKGKDVELRCDPISGHTALYWYRQSLGQGLEFLIYFQGNSAPDKSGLPSDRFSAERTGGSVSTLTIQRTQQEDSAVYLCASSPPGGPSSYEQYFGPGTRLTVT.

The V call is TRBV28, the J call TRBJ2-5, with 9 bases identical to TRBD2. There are 15 residues in the CDR3. Germline CDR1 MDHEN, CDR2 SYDVKM. V was clipped by 3 bases and J by 2 bases; unmatched bases: 4. The CDR3 region has the DNA TGTGCCAGCAGTTTTAGCGGGGGTCAACAAGAGACCCAGTACTTC. Translated, it gives CASSFSGGQQETQYF.

The V gene is TRBV7-2, the J gene TRBJ2-5; 8 bases are a match to TRBD2. The CDR3 length is 14 residues. Germline V lookup: CDR1 SGHTA, CDR2 FQGNSA. With V trimmed by 3 bases and J by 5 bases, 5 bases remained unmatched. CDR3: CASSFQAGVETQYF. In DNA form, the CDR3 reads TGTGCCAGCAGCTTCCAAGCGGGGGTGGAGACCCAGTACTTC.

The rearrangement uses TRBV4-1 and TRBJ1-2; 7 positions agree with TRBD1. The CDR3 sequence is 15 residues long. Germline lookup yields CDR1 MGHRA and CDR2 YSYEKL. Trimming removed 4 bases from V and 2 bases from J; junction bases left unmatched: 7. The CDR3 DNA reads as TGCGCCAGCAGCCGATGGACAGGATTAAACTATGGCTACACCTTC. Translation gives CASSRWTGLNYGYTF.

J is TRBJ1-1 and V is TRBV6-6; maybe TRBD1 (5 bases). From germline, CDR1 is MNHNY and CDR2 SVGAGI (reference sequence). The CDR3 runs to 14 residues. V was trimmed by 4 bases and J by 0 bases, leaving 9 bases between them. CDR3 sequence (DNA): TGTGCCAGCAGTTTGACAGTAATGAACACTGAAGCTTTCTTT. It is translated as CASSLTVMNTEAFF.

The V gene is TRBV28, the J gene TRBJ2-5; TRBD2 aligns across 12 bases. The CDR3 extends over 17 amino acids. V was clipped by 4 bases and J by 5 bases; unmatched bases: 11. Germline assignment: CDR1 MDHEN and CDR2 SYDVKM. CDR3 loop: CASSSSLGLAGGETQYF. Here the CDR3 DNA reads TGTGCCAGCAGTTCTAGCCTAGGGCTAGCGGGGGGGGAGACCCAGTACTTC.

CDR3 nucleotides: TGTGCCAGCAGCCCGACGACAGCCTCCTCTGGAAACACCATATATTTT. Translation: CASSPTTASSGNTIYF. The V and J genes are TRBV7-7 and TRBJ1-3, with D maybe TRBD1 (5 bases). Trimming pared 5 bases from V and 0 bases from J, leaving 14 bases between. Germline assignment: CDR1 SSHAT and CDR2 FNYEAQ (reference sequence). CDR3 length: 16 amino acids. The variable domain in full, with the rest retrieved from reference TRBV7-7 and TRBJ1-3, is GAGVSQSPRYKVTKRGQDVTLRCDPISSHATLYWYQQALGQGPEFLTYFNYEAQPDKSGLPSDRFSAERPEGSISTLTIQRTEQRDSAMYRCASSPTTASSGNTIYFGEGSWLTVV.

The chain joins TRBV3-1 (or the pseudogene TRBV3-2) to TRBJ1-5, with a possible D match to TRBD1 (5 bases). Germline loops: CDR1 LGHDT, CDR2 YNNKEL (reference sequence). The germline V and J ends were trimmed by 1 base and 0 bases, with 16 bases remaining between them. The CDR3 is 18 amino acids. The CDR3 here is CASSQGGRGTDSNQPQHF. Written as DNA, the CDR3 is TGTGCCAGCAGCCAAGGGGGGAGGGGCACCGATAGCAATCAGCCCCAGCATTTT.

This clone was recorded only once. The CDR3 reads CSASVRSSGIQETQYF. Written as DNA, the CDR3 is TGCAGTGCTAGTGTTCGGTCTAGCGGTATACAAGAGACCCAGTACTTC. The chain couples TRBV20-1 to TRBJ2-5; 7 bases align to TRBD2. V dropped 3 bases and J dropped 2; count of bases not matched to a gene: 12. The germline V gene encodes CDR1 DFQATT and CDR2 SNEGSKA (reference sequence). There are 16 residues in the CDR3.

The genes are TRBV6-6 and TRBJ2-1; 10 bases are shared with TRBD2. The V gene end was trimmed by 4 bases and the J gene end by 8 bases; junction bases not matched to a gene: 5. The CDR3 length is 14 residues. Germline lookup yields CDR1 MNHNY and CDR2 SVGAGI (reference sequence). The CDR3 loop reads CASSLSGGADEQFF. The CDR3 DNA sequence: TGTGCCAGCAGTTTGAGCGGGGGGGCCGATGAGCAGTTCTTC.

The chain employs TRBV30 and TRBJ2-7; TRBD2 aligns across 8 bases. The V segment lost 0 bases and the J segment 7 bases; nucleotides outside the gene matches: 2. CDR1 is GTSNPN, CDR2 SVGIG, per germline (reference sequence). The CDR3 is 12 residues long. DNA of the CDR3: TGTGCCTGGAGTGTAGGCGGGGGGGAGCAGTACTTC. This encodes CAWSVGGGEQYF.

In this sample, this clone turned up a few times. The DNA for the CDR3 is TGTGCCACCAGTGATACCGGGACAGGGGGTAGCAATCAGCCCCAGCATTTT. As protein: CATSDTGTGGSNQPQHF. This chain connects TRBV24-1 to TRBJ1-5, with 11 bases aligning to TRBD1. After removal of 3 bases from V and 0 bases from J, the junction contained 3 bases not matched to a gene. CDR3 length: 17 residues. Germline CDR1 is KGHDR and CDR2 is SFDVKD.

The chain links TRBV7-9 to TRBJ2-5; 9 positions agree with TRBD2. CDR1 is SEHNR and CDR2 is FQNEAQ in the germline V gene (reference sequence). CDR3 length: 16 amino acids. Trimming at V came to 3 bases and at J to 3 bases, leaving 8 bases not matched to a gene. The CDR3 bases are TGTGCCAGCAGCTTTTGGCCTAGCGGGGAGAAAGAGACCCAGTACTTC. Translating gives CASSFWPSGEKETQYF.

This clone was seen a few times. V and J are TRBV19 and TRBJ2-6; 9 bases agree with TRBD1. CDR3 size: 17 residues. Germline CDR1 and CDR2: LNHDA and SQIVND (reference sequence). Trimming cost V 4 bases and J 0 bases; bases outside gene matches: 4. The CDR3 nucleotides are TGTGCCAGTAGTACCGGGACAGGGAGCTCTGGGGCCAACGTCCTGACTTTC. It codes for CASSTGTGSSGANVLTF.

The rearrangement joins TRBV27 to TRBJ1-4; D gene uncertain. The CDR3 runs 14 residues. Germline CDR1 MNHEY, CDR2 SMNVEV (reference sequence). The V gene lost 6 bases and the J gene lost 10 bases, with 18 bases spanning the gap. CDR3 in DNA: TGTGCCAGCAGCAACTATCAGATACGGGGAAAACTGTTTTTT. It translates to CASSNYQIRGKLFF. The full variable domain, with the rest looked up from reference TRBV27 and TRBJ1-4, is EAQVTQNPRYLITVTGKKLTVTCSQNMNHEYMSWYRQDPGLGLRQIYYSMNVEVTDKGDVPEGYKVSRKEKRNFPLILESPSPNQTSLYFCASSNYQIRGKLFFGSGTQLSVL.

The chain joins TRBV29-1 to TRBJ2-5; 11 nucleotides agree with TRBD2. Losses at the gene ends were 6 bases for V and 1 base for J; bases not matched to a gene: 4. CDR1 and CDR2 from the germline V gene are SQVTM and ANQGSEA. The CDR3 consists of 14 residues. CDR3 in amino acids: CSVTSGGSQETQYF. CDR3 bases: TGCAGCGTAACTAGCGGGGGTAGCCAAGAGACCCAGTACTTC.

The rearrangement joins TRBV12-5 to TRBJ2-7; 7 bases are a match to TRBD2. The CDR3 has 15 residues. The junction had 8 bases not matched to a gene; V was cut back by 4 bases and J by 2 bases. Germline V CDR1 and CDR2: LGHNT, FRNRAP. CDR3 nucleotide sequence: TGTGCTAGTGGTTCCCGCTTGGGGGGGACCTACGAGCAGTACTTC. The encoded protein is CASGSRLGGTYEQYF.

This chain links TRBV4-2 with TRBJ1-5, with D perhaps matching TRBD1 (5 bases). Germline loops: CDR1 LGHNA, CDR2 YNFKEQ. The CDR3 runs to 16 residues. V lost 4 bases, J lost 2 bases, and 15 bases lay in between. The CDR3, as DNA: TGTGCCAGCAGCCCAGAGCCGGGAGGGGGCAATCAGCCCCAGCATTTT. This codes for CASSPEPGGGNQPQHF.

The chain joins TRBV12-3 or TRBV12-4 to TRBJ1-1, with D possibly being TRBD1 (6 bases). V was shortened by 6 bases and J by 4 bases, with 9 bases between the two germline ends. CDR3 length equals 12 residues. The CDR3: CASSIGGTEAFF. Written as DNA, the CDR3 is TGTGCCAGCAGCATAGGGGGCACTGAAGCTTTCTTT.

The chain has TRBV19 and TRBJ2-2; 8 positions match TRBD1. Unmatched junction bases numbered 4, after V lost 4 bases and J lost 0 bases. The CDR3 consists of 16 residues. The V gene's germline CDR1 is LNHDA and CDR2 SQIVND (reference sequence). The CDR3 loop is CASSTRQGTNTGELFF. The DNA of the CDR3 is TGTGCCAGTAGTACACGACAGGGGACGAACACCGGGGAGCTGTTTTTT.

The chain carries TRBV4-1 and TRBJ1-1; 7 bases match TRBD1. CDR1 is MGHRA, CDR2 YSYEKL, per germline. This CDR3 has 14 residues. The J segment lost 3 bases and the V segment lost 2 bases, leaving 3 bases of the junction unmatched. The CDR3 protein is CASSQLGGDTEAFF. For the CDR3, the DNA is TGCGCCAGCAGCCAACTAGGGGGCGACACTGAAGCTTTCTTT.

The rearrangement uses TRBV7-9 and TRBJ1-2; 8 bases agree with TRBD1. The CDR3 is 15 residues long. V lost 5 bases, J lost 6 bases, and 11 bases stayed unmatched. CDR1 and CDR2 from the germline V gene are SEHNR and FQNEAQ (reference sequence). The CDR3 sequence: CASSPLGAGGHGYTF. CDR3 nucleotides: TGTGCCAGCAGCCCCCTCGGGGCAGGGGGCCATGGCTACACCTTC.